Following are 8 T cell receptor beta chains from one sample sequenced in a study of T cells in Graves' hyperthyroidism and ophthalmopathy. It was RNA transcripts that yielded the amplified TCR beta CDR3 regions. In the first-round RT-PCR of the TCR CDR3, the HTBI primer set was used. In TCRdb, the multiplex PCR reads were re-called with MiXCR into one record per CDR3 protein. The profile shows roughly 700,000 distinct CDR3 sequences, approximately 36% of them singletons. Sequenced sample: blood. The receptors were sampled from a woman between 40 and 50 years old with Graves' hyperthyroidism.

A remark on this clonotype: An end of the junction does not agree with germline; a read error may underlie this. The chain joins TRBV7-9 to TRBJ2-7; possibly TRBD1 for D (5 bases). The CDR3 spans 15 residues. Germline assignment: CDR1 SEHNR and CDR2 FQNEAQ (reference sequence). The CDR3: CASSQAQGSSYEQYF. For the CDR3, the DNA is TGCGCCAGCAGCCAAGCGCAGGGAAGCTCCTACGAGCAGTACTTC. The full variable domain, completed using reference TRBV7-9 and TRBJ2-7, is DTGVSQNPRHKITKRGQNVTFRCDPISEHNRLYWYRQTLGQGPEFLTYFQNEAQLEKSRLLSDRFSAERPKGSFSTLEIQRTEQGDSAMYLCASSQAQGSSYEQYFGPGTRLTVT.

With respect to this clonotype: One base away lies a much larger clone, so this may be a sequencing read error. The DNA for the CDR3 is TGTACCAGCAGCTTAGTCTATAGGGCCAAGAATCCTGAAGCTTTCTTT. This encodes CTSSLVYRAKNPEAFF. The V and J genes are TRBV7-2 and TRBJ1-1; D unclear. Deletions cut 1 base from V and 6 bases from J, with 18 bases between. The germline gives CDR1 SGHTA, CDR2 FQGNSA. The length of the CDR3 is 16 residues.

This clonotype was seen a handful of times. The CDR3 protein is CASSSDRVGYEQYF. The DNA for the CDR3 is TGTGCCAGCAGTTCTGACAGGGTGGGCTACGAGCAGTACTTC. The J gene is TRBJ2-7, the V gene TRBV12-3 or TRBV12-4; 7 nucleotides align to TRBD1. The length of the CDR3 is 14 residues. J was trimmed by 3 bases and V by 4 bases; bases with no gene match: 6.

The chain carries TRBV7-2 and TRBJ2-2; D is perhaps TRBD1 (6 bases). There are 16 residues in the CDR3. The V gene's germline CDR1 is SGHTA and CDR2 FQGNSA. V lost 5 bases and J lost 2, with 15 bases in between. The CDR3 here is CASSPADRTNTGELFF. The CDR3 nucleotides are TGTGCCAGCAGCCCCGCCGACAGGACCAACACCGGGGAGCTGTTTTTT.

The V call is TRBV7-9, the J call TRBJ1-1; TRBD1 aligns across 9 bases. This CDR3 contains 15 residues. J gave up 5 bases and V 3 bases, and 7 bases lay outside the gene matches. Per the germline V gene, CDR1 is SEHNR and CDR2 is FQNEAQ (reference sequence). The CDR3 sequence: CASSLGQGKETEAFF. Here the CDR3 DNA reads TGTGCCAGCAGCTTGGGACAGGGAAAGGAGACTGAAGCTTTCTTT.

This clonotype was recorded many times. This chain uses TRBV29-1 with TRBJ1-1, with D uncertain. Trimming cost V 4 bases and J 7 bases, with 10 bases left between them. The CDR3 runs 11 residues. Germline-derived CDR1 and CDR2 are SQVTM and ANQGSEA. DNA of the CDR3: TGCAGCGTTGTAGGGCTGGTTGAAGCTTTCTTT. The encoded protein is CSVVGLVEAFF.

This clonotype was detected a few times. V is TRBV2 and J is TRBJ1-1; 8 bases fit TRBD1. The CDR3 has 12 amino acids. V dropped 6 bases and J dropped 7; count of bases not matched to a gene: 4. From germline, CDR1 is SNHLY and CDR2 FYNNEI. CDR3 bases: TGTGCCAGCAGAAAAACAGGGGGTGAAGCTTTCTTT. Amino acids: CASRKTGGEAFF.

The V gene is TRBV12-3 or TRBV12-4, the J gene TRBJ1-2; 9 nucleotides align to TRBD1. J gave up 2 bases and V 2 bases, and 15 bases lay outside the gene matches. This CDR3 has 19 residues. The CDR3 nucleotides are TGTGCCAGCAGTTTAAAGGGCTGGACAGGGGAGGGTTTAAACTATGGCTACACCTTC. This gives the protein CASSLKGWTGEGLNYGYTF.